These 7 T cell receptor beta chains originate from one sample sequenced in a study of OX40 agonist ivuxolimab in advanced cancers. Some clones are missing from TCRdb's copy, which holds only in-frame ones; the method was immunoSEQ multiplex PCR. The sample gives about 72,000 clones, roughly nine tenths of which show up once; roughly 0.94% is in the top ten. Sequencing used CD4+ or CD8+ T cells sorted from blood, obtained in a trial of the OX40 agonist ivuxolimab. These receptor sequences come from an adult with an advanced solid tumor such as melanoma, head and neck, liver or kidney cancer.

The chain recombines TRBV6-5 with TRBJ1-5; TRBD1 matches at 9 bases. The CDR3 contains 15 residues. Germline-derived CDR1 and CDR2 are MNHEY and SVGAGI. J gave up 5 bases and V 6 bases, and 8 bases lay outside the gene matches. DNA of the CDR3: TGTGCCAGCAGCAAGACAGGGGGTCAGGATCAGCCCCAGCATTTT. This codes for CASSKTGGQDQPQHF.

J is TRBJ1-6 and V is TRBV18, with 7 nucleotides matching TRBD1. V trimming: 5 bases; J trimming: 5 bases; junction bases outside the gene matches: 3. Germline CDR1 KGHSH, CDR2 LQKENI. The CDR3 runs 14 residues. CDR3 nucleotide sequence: TGTGCCAGCTCATCCACAGGGGATAATTCACCCCTCCACTTT. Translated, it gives CASSSTGDNSPLHF.

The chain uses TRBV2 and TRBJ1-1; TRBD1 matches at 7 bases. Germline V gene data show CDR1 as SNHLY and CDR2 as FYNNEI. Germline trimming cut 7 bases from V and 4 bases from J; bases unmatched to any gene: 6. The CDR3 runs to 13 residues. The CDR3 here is CASKVSGGTEAFF. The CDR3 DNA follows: TGTGCCAGCAAGGTCTCAGGGGGCACTGAAGCTTTCTTT. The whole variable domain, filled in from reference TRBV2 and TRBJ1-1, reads EPEVTQTPSHQVTQMGQEVILRCVPISNHLYFYWYRQILGQKVEFLVSFYNNEISEKSEIFDDQFSVERPDGSNFTLKIRSTKLEDSAMYFCASKVSGGTEAFFGQGTRLTVV.

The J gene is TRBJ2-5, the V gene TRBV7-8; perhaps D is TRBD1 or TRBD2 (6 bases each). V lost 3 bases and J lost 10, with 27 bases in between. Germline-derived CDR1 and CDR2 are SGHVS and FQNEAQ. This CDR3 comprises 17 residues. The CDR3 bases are TGTGCCAGCAGCTTGATGACAGGCGGGGTAGCCCAGTCGGACCAGTACTTC. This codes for CASSLMTGGVAQSDQYF.

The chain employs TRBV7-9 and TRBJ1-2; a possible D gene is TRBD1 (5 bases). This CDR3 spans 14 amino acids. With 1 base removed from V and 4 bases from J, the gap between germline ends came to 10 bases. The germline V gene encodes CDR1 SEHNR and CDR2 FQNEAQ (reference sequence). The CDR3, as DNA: TGTGCCAGCAGCTTAGGAGTTACAGGCTATGGCTACACCTTC. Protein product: CASSLGVTGYGYTF. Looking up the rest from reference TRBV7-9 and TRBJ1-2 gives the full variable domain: DTGVSQNPRHKITKRGQNVTFRCDPISEHNRLYWYRQTLGQGPEFLTYFQNEAQLEKSRLLSDRFSAERPKGSFSTLEIQRTEQGDSAMYLCASSLGVTGYGYTFGSGTRLTVV.

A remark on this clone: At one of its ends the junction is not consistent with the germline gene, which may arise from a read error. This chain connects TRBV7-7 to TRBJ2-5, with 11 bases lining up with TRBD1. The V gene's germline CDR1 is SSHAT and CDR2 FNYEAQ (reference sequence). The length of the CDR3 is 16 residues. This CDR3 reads CASSSGQGAVGETQYF. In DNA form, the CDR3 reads TGTGCTAGCAGCTCCGGACAGGGGGCCGTAGGGGAGACCCAGTACTTC.

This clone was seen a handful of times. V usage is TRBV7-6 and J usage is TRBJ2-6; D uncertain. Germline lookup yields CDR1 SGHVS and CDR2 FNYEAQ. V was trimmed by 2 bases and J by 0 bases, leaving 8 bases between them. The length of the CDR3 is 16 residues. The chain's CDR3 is CASSLSGASGANVLTF. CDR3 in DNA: TGTGCCAGCAGCTTATCCGGCGCCTCTGGGGCCAACGTCCTGACTTTC.